This entry lists 29 T cell receptor beta chains sequenced from one sample in a study of blood T cell repertoires in COVID-19. Clones were sequenced by immunoSEQ multiplex PCR, and TCRdb holds only the in-frame ones, with some missing. Of some 200,000 clones detected, roughly 84% appear once; the ten largest clones hold roughly 5%. Sequencing was done on a sample of peripheral blood. These TCRs come from a woman in her sixties who had recovered from COVID-19.

The chain recombines TRBV18 with TRBJ1-1, with 7 bases lining up with TRBD1. Per the germline V gene, CDR1 is KGHSH and CDR2 is LQKENI. Unmatched junction bases numbered 11, after V lost 1 base and J lost 12 bases. The CDR3 runs to 14 residues. The CDR3 reads CASSPQGAPVGSFF. CDR3 in DNA: TGTGCCAGCTCACCACAGGGGGCGCCGGTAGGGTCTTTCTTT.

The genes are TRBV6-2 or TRBV6-3 and TRBJ2-3, with TRBD1 matching over 8 bases. This CDR3 spans 16 amino acids. With 1 base clipped from V and 3 bases from J, the junction kept 6 bases outside the gene matches. Germline values: CDR1 MNHEY, CDR2 SVGEGT. The CDR3 protein is CASSYWGTGLTDTQYF. CDR3 bases: TGTGCCAGCAGTTACTGGGGGACAGGTCTTACAGATACGCAGTATTTT.

The V gene is TRBV19, the J gene TRBJ2-1; 10 bases fit TRBD1. CDR3 length: 15 residues. Germline values: CDR1 LNHDA, CDR2 SQIVND (reference sequence). The V gene end was trimmed by 5 bases and the J gene end by 1 base; junction bases not matched to a gene: 2. The CDR3 DNA reads TGTGCCAGTAGTTGGGGACAGGGGTCCTACAATGAGCAGTTCTTC. Translation: CASSWGQGSYNEQFF.

This clone has a handful of counts. The rearrangement uses TRBV4-1 and TRBJ2-7, with 9 bases fitting TRBD2. The CDR3 contains 17 residues. From germline, CDR1 is MGHRA and CDR2 YSYEKL. V shed 0 bases and J 9 bases; nucleotides not matched to a gene: 15. The CDR3 here is CASSQDRERGATWGQYF. CDR3 in DNA: TGCGCCAGCAGCCAAGATCGCGAGCGGGGGGCGACTTGGGGGCAGTACTTC.

This clone has just one count. Additional DNA sequences in this sample encode the identical CDR3. This chain joins TRBV3-1 (or the pseudogene TRBV3-2) and TRBJ2-1, with 10 bases fitting TRBD2. The CDR3 has 15 residues. The germline gives CDR1 LGHDT, CDR2 YNNKEL (reference sequence). Trimming removed 1 base from V and 7 bases from J; junction bases left unmatched: 4. The CDR3 region has the DNA TGTGCCAGCAGCCAAGGAGCGGGGGGGCCAAATGAGCAGTTCTTC. Its protein is CASSQGAGGPNEQFF.

The chain combines TRBV10-2 with TRBJ2-1, with 12 bases identical to TRBD2. Trimming cost V 4 bases and J 4 bases; bases outside gene matches: 2. The CDR3 has 15 amino acids. Germline V gene lookup returns CDR1 WSHSY and CDR2 SAAADI. CDR3 DNA sequence: TGCGCCAGCAGTGCTACTAGCGGGGGGTACAATGAGCAGTTCTTC. This gives the protein CASSATSGGYNEQFF.

The rearrangement links TRBV27 to TRBJ1-2, with D perhaps TRBD1 (5 bases). The germline V gene has CDR1 MNHEY and CDR2 SMNVEV (reference sequence). The germline V and J ends were trimmed by 5 bases and 1 base, with 14 bases remaining between them. The CDR3 spans 15 residues. For the CDR3, the DNA is TGTGCCAGCAGTCCCCGGGGGGGAAGTAACTATGGCTACACCTTC. Its protein product is CASSPRGGSNYGYTF.

The genes are TRBV18 and TRBJ1-3; D is unresolved. This CDR3 has 13 residues. V was shortened by 3 bases and J by 0 bases, with 3 bases between the two germline ends. Germline V gene lookup returns CDR1 KGHSH and CDR2 LQKENI. The CDR3 DNA sequence: TGTGCCAGCTCACCCAGCTCTGGAAACACCATATATTTT. Its translation: CASSPSSGNTIYF. Together with reference TRBV18 and TRBJ1-3, the CDR3 gives the full variable domain: NAGVMQNPRHLVRRRGQEARLRCSPMKGHSHVYWYRQLPEEGLKFMVYLQKENIIDESGMPKERFSAEFPKEGPSILRIQQVVRGDSAAYFCASSPSSGNTIYFGEGSWLTVV.

This chain joins TRBV7-2 and TRBJ2-2, with TRBD2 identical over 11 bases. This CDR3 is built from 17 residues. V was pared by 6 bases and J by 2 bases, with 8 bases of the junction left unmatched. CDR1 is SGHTA and CDR2 is FQGNSA in the germline V gene. The CDR3 reads CASRRLAGTINTGELFF. DNA for the CDR3: TGTGCCAGCAGAAGACTAGCGGGGACAATCAACACCGGGGAGCTGTTTTTT. The full variable domain, rest sourced from reference TRBV7-2 and TRBJ2-2, is GAGVSQSPSNKVTEKGKDVELRCDPISGHTALYWYRQSLGQGLEFLIYFQGNSAPDKSGLPSDRFSAERTGGSVSTLTIQRTQQEDSAVYLCASRRLAGTINTGELFFGEGSRLTVL.

The CDR3 DNA reads as TGTGCCAGCAGCCCTCGGGGTCGCGTCGGAAATTCACCCCTCCACTTT. This translates into CASSPRGRVGNSPLHF. The gene calls are TRBV5-5 and TRBJ1-6, with no clear D. The germline V gene has CDR1 SGHKS and CDR2 YYEKEE (reference sequence). The CDR3 runs 16 residues. Trimming removed 4 bases from V and 7 bases from J, with 18 bases in between.

The genes are TRBV5-6 and TRBJ2-5; 9 nucleotides line up with TRBD1. CDR1 SGHDT and CDR2 YYEEEE come from the germline V gene. V lost 4 bases, J lost 2 bases, and 6 bases stayed unmatched. The length of the CDR3 is 15 residues. The CDR3 DNA reads as TGTGCCAGCAGCCTTACTGGGACAGGGCAAGAGACCCAGTACTTC. Its protein product is CASSLTGTGQETQYF.

V is TRBV7-9 and J is TRBJ2-3, with 8 nucleotides matching TRBD2. This CDR3 has 16 amino acids. The junction had 8 bases not matched to a gene; V was cut back by 4 bases and J by 2 bases. Looked up from germline, CDR1 is SEHNR and CDR2 is FQNEAQ (reference sequence). The chain's CDR3 is CASSSALAGTTDTQYF. The CDR3 DNA reads TGTGCCAGCAGCTCCGCTCTAGCGGGTACCACAGATACGCAGTATTTT.

The chain employs TRBV11-2 and TRBJ2-1, with a tentative D call TRBD2 (6 bases). V lost 1 base and J lost 0, with 19 bases in between. The CDR3 is 19 residues long. The germline V gene encodes CDR1 SGHAT and CDR2 FQNNGV. Written as DNA, the CDR3 is TGTGCCAGCAGCTTAGGCCTTGGTGAGGCGGGGAGCTCCTACAATGAGCAGTTCTTC. Translation gives CASSLGLGEAGSSYNEQFF.

This clone was observed a handful of times. The chain couples TRBV25-1 to TRBJ2-2; D is uncertain. Between the trimmed V and J ends, which lost 2 bases and 2 bases, there was a span of 12 bases. The CDR3 has 16 residues. The germline V gene encodes CDR1 MGHDK and CDR2 SYGVNS. DNA for the CDR3: TGTGCCAGCAGTGAAGAGGCCGGGTTTAACACCGGGGAGCTGTTTTTT. Protein sequence: CASSEEAGFNTGELFF.

The chain uses TRBV30 and TRBJ2-7; maybe TRBD1 (6 bases). Germline V gene data show CDR1 as GTSNPN and CDR2 as SVGIG (reference sequence). Deletions cut 5 bases from V and 1 base from J, with 18 bases between. This CDR3 region has 15 residues. CDR3 region: CAWEPGQGGSYEQYF. CDR3 bases: TGTGCCTGGGAACCGGGACAAGGCGGTTCCTACGAGCAGTACTTC.

The genes are TRBV7-9 and TRBJ2-7; TRBD1 matches at 7 bases. CDR1 and CDR2 from the germline V gene are SEHNR and FQNEAQ (reference sequence). The CDR3 runs 13 residues. V was pared by 8 bases and J by 1 base, with 5 bases of the junction left unmatched. CDR3: CASGTVSSYEQYF. The CDR3 nucleotides read TGTGCCAGCGGGACAGTGTCATCCTACGAGCAGTACTTC.

The chain uses TRBV24-1 and TRBJ2-7; D is uncertain. Looked up from germline, CDR1 is KGHDR and CDR2 is SFDVKD. The CDR3 loop spans 12 amino acids. Trimming removed 7 bases from V and 2 bases from J, with 8 bases in between. The CDR3, as DNA: TGTGCCACCAGACTGCCAACCTACGAGCAGTACTTC. Encoded protein: CATRLPTYEQYF.

The chain recombines TRBV4-1 with TRBJ2-7; D is possibly TRBD1 (5 bases). Germline values: CDR1 MGHRA, CDR2 YSYEKL. V dropped 5 bases and J dropped 6 bases, with 26 bases sitting between them. CDR3 length: 17 residues. CDR3 protein: CASSAQSPLFYGAEQYF. CDR3 bases: TGCGCCAGCAGCGCGCAATCACCCCTGTTTTATGGGGCCGAGCAGTACTTC.

This clone has just a few counts. The DNA for the CDR3 is TGTGCCAGCAGCCCTGGGACAGGGGAGTGGCATCAGCCCCAGCATTTT. Its protein is CASSPGTGEWHQPQHF. The chain joins TRBV7-9 to TRBJ1-5; 10 bases line up with TRBD1. From germline, CDR1 is SEHNR and CDR2 FQNEAQ (reference sequence). The CDR3 is 16 residues long. V shed 5 bases, J shed 5 bases, and the junction held 9 bases outside the gene matches.

This clone appeared once. The V and J genes are TRBV4-1 and TRBJ1-2; tentatively, D is TRBD1 (6 bases). Germline CDR1 reads MGHRA; CDR2 reads YSYEKL. Trimming shortened V by 1 base and J by 7 bases, and 10 bases separated the two germline ends. CDR3 length: 13 amino acids. CDR3 bases: TGCGCCAGCAGCCAAGTGCGGGGGCCTGGCTACACCTTC. Its protein product is CASSQVRGPGYTF.

The chain combines TRBV7-6 with TRBJ2-2; maybe TRBD2 (6 bases). There are 16 residues in the CDR3. Germline V lookup: CDR1 SGHVS, CDR2 FNYEAQ. V was trimmed by 3 bases and J by 3 bases, leaving 14 bases between them. CDR3 DNA sequence: TGTGCCAGCAGCTTGGGTCAGGGACTCGACACCGGGGAGCTGTTTTTT. It codes for CASSLGQGLDTGELFF.

The rearrangement uses TRBV19 and TRBJ2-5, with D possibly TRBD1 on 5 matching bases. There are 13 residues in the CDR3. Per germline, CDR1 LNHDA and CDR2 SQIVND (reference sequence). V lost 8 bases to trimming and J lost 2 bases, with 12 bases between them. CDR3 nucleotide sequence: TGTGCCAGTTCTAGACAGCAACAAGAGACCCAGTACTTC. Amino acids: CASSRQQQETQYF.

The chain combines TRBV18 with TRBJ2-3, with TRBD1 identical over 7 bases. This CDR3 spans 14 amino acids. The germline V gene encodes CDR1 KGHSH and CDR2 LQKENI. V gave up 6 bases and J gave up 6 bases; unmatched junction bases: 9. The CDR3 nucleotides read TGTGCCAGCTCTCTGACAGGGTGGGGCGATACGCAGTATTTT. Protein product: CASSLTGWGDTQYF.

The chain's CDR3 is CASRTGQGSTYEQYF. In nucleotides, the CDR3 is TGTGCCAGTAGAACGGGACAGGGGTCGACCTACGAGCAGTACTTC. The chain uses TRBV19 and TRBJ2-7; 10 bases match TRBD1. CDR3 size: 15 residues. In germline, CDR1 is LNHDA, CDR2 SQIVND (reference sequence). J was trimmed by 2 bases and V by 6 bases; bases with no gene match: 7. The variable domain in full, completed from reference TRBV19 and TRBJ2-7, reads DGGITQSPKYLFRKEGQNVTLSCEQNLNHDAMYWYRQDPGQGLRLIYYSQIVNDFQKGDIAEGYSVSREKKESFPLTVTSAQKNPTAFYLCASRTGQGSTYEQYFGPGTRLTVT.

V gene TRBV21-1 combines with J gene TRBJ1-2. TRBV21-1 is a pseudogene locus. The CDR3 extends over 15 amino acids. CDR3 region: CASSTREGMGYGYTF. For the CDR3, the DNA is TGTGCCAGCAGCACTCGGGAGGGAATGGGCTATGGCTACACCTTC.

The rearrangement joins TRBV5-4 to TRBJ2-7, with TRBD1 identical over 9 bases. CDR3 size: 15 residues. J was trimmed by 4 bases and V by 0 bases; bases with no gene match: 5. Per the germline V gene, CDR1 is SGHNT and CDR2 is YYREEE (reference sequence). CDR3 residues: CASSLAGDRAYEQYF. The CDR3 coding sequence is TGTGCCAGCAGCTTGGCCGGGGACAGGGCTTACGAGCAGTACTTC.

The chain combines TRBV19 with TRBJ1-5; 7 bases align to TRBD1. Trimming cost V 8 bases and J 1 base; bases outside gene matches: 11. Germline V gene sequence: CDR1 LNHDA, CDR2 SQIVND (reference sequence). This CDR3 is built from 16 residues. The CDR3 DNA follows: TGTGCCAGTCGACAGGGAGGCTCTAGGAGCAATCAGCCCCAGCATTTT. It is translated as CASRQGGSRSNQPQHF. Full variable domain (rest looked up from reference TRBV19 and TRBJ1-5): DGGITQSPKYLFRKEGQNVTLSCEQNLNHDAMYWYRQDPGQGLRLIYYSQIVNDFQKGDIAEGYSVSREKKESFPLTVTSAQKNPTAFYLCASRQGGSRSNQPQHFGDGTRLSIL.

The chain is built from TRBV11-3 and TRBJ2-1, with TRBD2 matching over 9 bases. V was pared by 5 bases and J by 7 bases, with 9 bases of the junction left unmatched. The CDR3 runs 15 residues. Germline lookup yields CDR1 SGHNT and CDR2 YENEEA. The CDR3 is CASSPRLADNNEQFF. CDR3 DNA sequence: TGTGCCAGCAGCCCTCGACTAGCGGATAATAATGAGCAGTTCTTC.

The rearrangement joins TRBV10-1 to TRBJ2-2; the D is unclear. Germline V gene lookup returns CDR1 WNHNN and CDR2 SYGVQD (reference sequence). The CDR3 is made up of 18 amino acids. The ends were cut back, 0 bases at V and 4 bases at J, with 18 bases in the middle. In nucleotides, the CDR3 is TGCGCCAGCAGTGAGTCGACACCAGGCTTTCGAAGCACCGGGGAGCTGTTTTTT. This gives the protein CASSESTPGFRSTGELFF.